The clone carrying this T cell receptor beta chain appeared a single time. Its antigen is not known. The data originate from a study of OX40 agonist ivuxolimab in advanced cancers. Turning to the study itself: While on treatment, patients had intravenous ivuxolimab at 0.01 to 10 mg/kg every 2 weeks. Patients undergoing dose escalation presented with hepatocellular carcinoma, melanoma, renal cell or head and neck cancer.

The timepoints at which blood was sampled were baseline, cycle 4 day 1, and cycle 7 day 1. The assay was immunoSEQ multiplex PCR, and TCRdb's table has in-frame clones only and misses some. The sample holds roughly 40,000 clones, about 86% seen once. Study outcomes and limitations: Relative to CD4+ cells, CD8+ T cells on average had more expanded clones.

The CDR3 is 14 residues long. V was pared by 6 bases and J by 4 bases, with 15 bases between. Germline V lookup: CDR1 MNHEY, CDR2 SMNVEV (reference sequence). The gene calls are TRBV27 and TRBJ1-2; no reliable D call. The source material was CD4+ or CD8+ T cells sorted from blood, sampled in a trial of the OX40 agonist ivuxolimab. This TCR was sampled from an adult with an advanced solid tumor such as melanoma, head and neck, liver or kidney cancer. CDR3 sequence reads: CASSLKAGFYGYTF. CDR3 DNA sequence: TGTGCCAGCAGCTTGAAGGCGGGGTTCTATGGCTACACCTTC.